This TCR beta chain was obtained from a study of Graves' ophthalmopathy and Graves' hyperthyroidism. Study information: Ahead of any treatment, peripheral blood was obtained at the initial diagnosis.

RNA transcripts provided the template for amplifying TCR beta CDR3 regions. HTBI primers served in a first-round RT-PCR, which a second-round multiplex PCR followed. One entry per CDR3 protein results from TCRdb running MiXCR on the multiplex PCR reads. Of around 340,000 distinct CDR3 sequences listed, 17% are singletons. Looked up from germline, CDR1 is MNHNS and CDR2 is SASEGT. After removal of 4 bases from V and 4 bases from J, the junction contained 3 bases not matched to a gene. This CDR3 contains 15 residues. This clonotype was detected many times. Its antigen is not identified. Study-level findings and limits: Ophthalmopathy progression cases were predicted by the model with approximately 70% sensitivity and about 72% specificity. The authors also found most expanded thyroid clonotypes above 0.001 frequency in blood.

V is TRBV6-1 and J is TRBJ2-2; 10 bases are shared with TRBD1. The receptor was derived from an adult man with Graves' ophthalmopathy. The sequenced sample was peripheral blood. Here the CDR3 reads CASSAWTGGTGELFF. CDR3 DNA sequence: TGTGCCAGCAGTGCCTGGACAGGGGGCACCGGGGAGCTGTTTTTT.